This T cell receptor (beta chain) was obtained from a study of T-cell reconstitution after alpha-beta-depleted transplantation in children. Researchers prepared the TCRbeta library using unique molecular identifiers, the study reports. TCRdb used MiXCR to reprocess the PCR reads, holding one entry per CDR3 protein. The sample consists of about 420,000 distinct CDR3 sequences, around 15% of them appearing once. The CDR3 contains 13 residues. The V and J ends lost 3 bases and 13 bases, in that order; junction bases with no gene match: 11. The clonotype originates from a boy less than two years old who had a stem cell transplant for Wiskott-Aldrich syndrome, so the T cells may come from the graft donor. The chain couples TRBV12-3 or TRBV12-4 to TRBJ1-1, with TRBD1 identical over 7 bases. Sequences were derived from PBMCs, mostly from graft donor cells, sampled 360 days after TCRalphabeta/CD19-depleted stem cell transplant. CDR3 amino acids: CASSLVGQAKGFF. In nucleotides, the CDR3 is TGTGCCAGCAGTTTGGTAGGACAGGCGAAGGGTTTCTTT.